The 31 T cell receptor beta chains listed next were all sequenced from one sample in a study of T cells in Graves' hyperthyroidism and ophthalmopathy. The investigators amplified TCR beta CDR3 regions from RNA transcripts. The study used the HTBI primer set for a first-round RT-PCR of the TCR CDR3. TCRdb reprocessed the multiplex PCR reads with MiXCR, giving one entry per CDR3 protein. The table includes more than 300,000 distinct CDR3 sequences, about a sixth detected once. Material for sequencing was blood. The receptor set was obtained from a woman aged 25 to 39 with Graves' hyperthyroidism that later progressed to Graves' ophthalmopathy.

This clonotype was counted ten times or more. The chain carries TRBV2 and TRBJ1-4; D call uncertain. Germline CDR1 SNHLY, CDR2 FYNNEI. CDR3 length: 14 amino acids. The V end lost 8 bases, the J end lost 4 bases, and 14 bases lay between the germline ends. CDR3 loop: CASSRTGDNEKLFF. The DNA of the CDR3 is TGTGCCAGCTCCCGGACGGGAGATAATGAAAAACTGTTTTTT.

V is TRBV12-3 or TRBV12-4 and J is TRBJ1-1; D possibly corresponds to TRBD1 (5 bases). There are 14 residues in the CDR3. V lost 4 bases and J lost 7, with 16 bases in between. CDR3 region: CASSSSARGYEAFF. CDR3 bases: TGTGCCAGCAGTTCCTCAGCGAGGGGATATGAAGCTTTCTTT.

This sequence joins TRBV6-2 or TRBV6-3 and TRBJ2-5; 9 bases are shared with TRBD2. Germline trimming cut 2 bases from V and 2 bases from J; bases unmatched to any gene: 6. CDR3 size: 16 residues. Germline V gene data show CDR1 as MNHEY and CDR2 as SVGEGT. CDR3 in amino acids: CASSYLPGLAQETQYF. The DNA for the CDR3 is TGTGCCAGCAGTTACCTCCCGGGACTAGCACAAGAGACCCAGTACTTC.

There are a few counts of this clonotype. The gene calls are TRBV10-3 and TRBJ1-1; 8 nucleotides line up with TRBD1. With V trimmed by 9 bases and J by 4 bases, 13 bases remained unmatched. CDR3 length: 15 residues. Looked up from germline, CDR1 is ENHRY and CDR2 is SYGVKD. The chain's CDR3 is CAIQRVLTGATEAFF. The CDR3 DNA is TGTGCCATACAAAGGGTCTTGACAGGGGCCACTGAAGCTTTCTTT.

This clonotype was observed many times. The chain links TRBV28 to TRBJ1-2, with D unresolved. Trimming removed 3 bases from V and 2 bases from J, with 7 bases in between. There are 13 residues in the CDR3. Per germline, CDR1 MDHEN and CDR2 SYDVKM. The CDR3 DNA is TGTGCCAGCAGTTTGCCTGTGAACTATGGCTACACCTTC. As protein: CASSLPVNYGYTF.

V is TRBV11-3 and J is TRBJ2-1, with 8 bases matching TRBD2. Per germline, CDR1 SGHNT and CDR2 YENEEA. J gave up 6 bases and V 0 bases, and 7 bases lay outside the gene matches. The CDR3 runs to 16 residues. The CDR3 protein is CASSLEGTRGGNEQFF. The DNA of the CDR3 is TGTGCCAGCAGCTTAGAGGGGACTAGAGGCGGCAATGAGCAGTTCTTC.

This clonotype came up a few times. The CDR3 sequence is CASSYSRGQPQHF. The CDR3 coding sequence is TGTGCCAGCAGTTACTCGAGGGGTCAGCCCCAGCATTTT. The rearrangement links TRBV6-5 to TRBJ1-5; maybe TRBD1 (5 bases). Germline V gives CDR1 MNHEY, CDR2 SVGAGI. Trimming cost V 0 bases and J 6 bases, with 6 bases left between them. The CDR3 is 13 residues long.

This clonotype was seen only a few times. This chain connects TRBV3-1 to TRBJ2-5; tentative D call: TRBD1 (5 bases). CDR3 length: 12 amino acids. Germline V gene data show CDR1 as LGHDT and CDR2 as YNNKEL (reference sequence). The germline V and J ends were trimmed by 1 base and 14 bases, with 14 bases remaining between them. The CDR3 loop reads CASSQVDGRVYF. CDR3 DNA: TGTGCCAGCAGCCAAGTAGACGGCAGGGTTTACTTC.

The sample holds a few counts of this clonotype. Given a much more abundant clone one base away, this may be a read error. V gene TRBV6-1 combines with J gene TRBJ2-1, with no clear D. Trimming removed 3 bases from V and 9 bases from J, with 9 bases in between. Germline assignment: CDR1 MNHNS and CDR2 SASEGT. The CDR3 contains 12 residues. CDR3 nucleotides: TGTGCCAGCAGTGACCTAATCAGTGAGCAGTTCTTC. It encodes CASSDLISEQFF.

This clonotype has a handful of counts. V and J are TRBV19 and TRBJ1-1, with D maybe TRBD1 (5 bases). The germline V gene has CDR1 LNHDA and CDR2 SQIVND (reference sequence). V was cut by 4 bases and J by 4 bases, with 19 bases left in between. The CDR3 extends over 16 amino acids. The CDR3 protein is CASSSFSAGRATEAFF. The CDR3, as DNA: TGTGCCAGTAGTAGTTTCTCGGCGGGGCGGGCCACTGAAGCTTTCTTT.

In nucleotides, the CDR3 is TGCGCCAGCAGCCCACAGGGGATGTCCTACGAGCAGTACTTC. Its translation is CASSPQGMSYEQYF. The genes are TRBV4-1 and TRBJ2-7; 7 bases are a match to TRBD1. Germline assignment: CDR1 MGHRA and CDR2 YSYEKL. This CDR3 is built from 14 residues. V dropped 4 bases and J dropped 1; count of bases not matched to a gene: 4.

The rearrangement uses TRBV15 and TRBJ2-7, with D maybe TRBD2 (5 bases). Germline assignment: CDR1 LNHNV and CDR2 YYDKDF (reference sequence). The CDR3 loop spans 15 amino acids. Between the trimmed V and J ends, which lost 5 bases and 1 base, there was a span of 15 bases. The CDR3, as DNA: TGTGCCACCAGCGGAGGACGGATGATTTCCTACGAGCAGTACTTC. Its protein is CATSGGRMISYEQYF.

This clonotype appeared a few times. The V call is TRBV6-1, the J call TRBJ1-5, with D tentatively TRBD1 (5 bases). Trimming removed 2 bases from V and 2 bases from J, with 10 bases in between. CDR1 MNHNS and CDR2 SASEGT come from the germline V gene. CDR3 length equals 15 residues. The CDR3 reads CASSEIGGGNQPQHF. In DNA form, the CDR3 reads TGTGCCAGCAGTGAAATTGGGGGGGGCAATCAGCCCCAGCATTTT.

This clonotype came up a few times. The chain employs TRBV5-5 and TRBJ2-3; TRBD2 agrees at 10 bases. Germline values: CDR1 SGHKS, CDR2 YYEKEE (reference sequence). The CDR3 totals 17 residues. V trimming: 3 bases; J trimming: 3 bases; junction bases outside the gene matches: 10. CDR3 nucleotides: TGTGCCAGCAGCTCTAAGGAGCGGGAGGGTTTTACAGATACGCAGTATTTT. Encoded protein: CASSSKEREGFTDTQYF.

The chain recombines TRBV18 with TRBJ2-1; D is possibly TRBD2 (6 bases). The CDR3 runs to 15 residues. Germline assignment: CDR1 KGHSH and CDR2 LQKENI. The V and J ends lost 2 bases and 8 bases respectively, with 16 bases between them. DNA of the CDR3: TGTGCCAGCTCACCAAGAAACGGGAGAAGCGATGAGCAGTTCTTC. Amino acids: CASSPRNGRSDEQFF.

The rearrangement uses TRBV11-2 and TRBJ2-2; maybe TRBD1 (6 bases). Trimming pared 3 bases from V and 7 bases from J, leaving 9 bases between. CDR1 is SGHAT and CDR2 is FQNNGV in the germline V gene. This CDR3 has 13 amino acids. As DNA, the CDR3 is TGTGCCAGCAGCTTTGTCAGGGGCGGGGAGCTGTTTTTT. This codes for CASSFVRGGELFF.

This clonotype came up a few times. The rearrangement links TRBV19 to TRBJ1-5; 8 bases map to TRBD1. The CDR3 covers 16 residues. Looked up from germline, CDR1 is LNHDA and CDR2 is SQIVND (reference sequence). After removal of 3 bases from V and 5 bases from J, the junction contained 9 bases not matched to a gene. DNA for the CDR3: TGTGCCAGTAGTATCTTACAGGGGGTAGAGGATCAGCCCCAGCATTTT. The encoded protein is CASSILQGVEDQPQHF.

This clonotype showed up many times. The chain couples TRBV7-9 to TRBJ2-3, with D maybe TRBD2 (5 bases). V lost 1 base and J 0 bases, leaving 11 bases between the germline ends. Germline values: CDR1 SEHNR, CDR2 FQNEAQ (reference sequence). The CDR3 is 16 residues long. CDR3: CASSLVGWRSTDTQYF. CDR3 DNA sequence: TGTGCCAGCAGCTTAGTCGGATGGAGGAGCACAGATACGCAGTATTTT.

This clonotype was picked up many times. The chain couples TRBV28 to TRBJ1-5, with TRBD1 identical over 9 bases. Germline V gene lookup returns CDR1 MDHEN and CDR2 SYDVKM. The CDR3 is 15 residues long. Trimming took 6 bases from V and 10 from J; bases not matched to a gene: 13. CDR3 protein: CASRLTGGRISPQHF. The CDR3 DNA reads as TGTGCCAGCAGACTGACAGGGGGTCGGATCAGCCCCCAGCATTTT.

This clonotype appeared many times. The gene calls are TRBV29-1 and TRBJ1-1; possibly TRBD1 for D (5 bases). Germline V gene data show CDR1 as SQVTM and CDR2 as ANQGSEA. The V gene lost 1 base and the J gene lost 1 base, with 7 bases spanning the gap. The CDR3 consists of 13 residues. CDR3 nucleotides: TGCAGCGTTGAAGTGGGGGGGAACACTGAAGCTTTCTTT. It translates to CSVEVGGNTEAFF.

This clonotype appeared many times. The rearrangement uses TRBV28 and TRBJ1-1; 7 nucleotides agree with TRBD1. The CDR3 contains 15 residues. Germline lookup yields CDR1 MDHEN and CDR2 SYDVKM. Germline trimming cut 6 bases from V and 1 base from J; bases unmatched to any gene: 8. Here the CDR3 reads CASRTTTGRNTEAFF. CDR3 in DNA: TGTGCCAGCAGAACTACGACAGGGAGGAACACTGAAGCTTTCTTT.

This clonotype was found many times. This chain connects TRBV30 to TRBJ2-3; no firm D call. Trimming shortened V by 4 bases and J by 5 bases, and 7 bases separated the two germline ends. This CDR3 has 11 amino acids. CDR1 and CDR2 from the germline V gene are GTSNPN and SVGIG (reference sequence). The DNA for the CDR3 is TGTGCCTGGACTGACCAAGATACGCAGTATTTT. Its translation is CAWTDQDTQYF.

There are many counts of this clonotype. This CDR3 reads CASSLSGGPSYNEQFF. DNA for the CDR3: TGTGCCAGCAGTTTATCGGGGGGGCCTTCCTACAATGAGCAGTTCTTC. The chain employs TRBV27 and TRBJ2-1; possibly TRBD2 for D (7 bases). CDR3 length: 16 residues. Germline CDR1 is MNHEY and CDR2 is SMNVEV (reference sequence). Trimming left V 0 bases short and J 1 base short, with 10 bases between.

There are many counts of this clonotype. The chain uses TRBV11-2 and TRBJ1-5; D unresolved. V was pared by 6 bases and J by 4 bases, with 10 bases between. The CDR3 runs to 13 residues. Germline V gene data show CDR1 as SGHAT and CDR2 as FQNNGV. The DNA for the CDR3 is TGTGCCAGCAGTGACGGAGGAAATCAGCCCCAGCATTTT. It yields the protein CASSDGGNQPQHF. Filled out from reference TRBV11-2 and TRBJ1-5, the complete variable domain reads EAGVAQSPRYKIIEKRQSVAFWCNPISGHATLYWYQQILGQGPKLLIQFQNNGVVDDSQLPKDRFSAERLKGVDSTLKIQPAKLEDSAVYLCASSDGGNQPQHFGDGTRLSIL.

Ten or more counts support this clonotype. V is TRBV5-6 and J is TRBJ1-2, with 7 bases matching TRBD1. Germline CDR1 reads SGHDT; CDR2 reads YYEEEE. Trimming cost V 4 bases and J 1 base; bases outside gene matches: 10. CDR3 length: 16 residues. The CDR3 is CASSPSIGTVNYGYTF. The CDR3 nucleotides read TGTGCCAGCAGCCCAAGCATCGGGACAGTTAACTATGGCTACACCTTC.

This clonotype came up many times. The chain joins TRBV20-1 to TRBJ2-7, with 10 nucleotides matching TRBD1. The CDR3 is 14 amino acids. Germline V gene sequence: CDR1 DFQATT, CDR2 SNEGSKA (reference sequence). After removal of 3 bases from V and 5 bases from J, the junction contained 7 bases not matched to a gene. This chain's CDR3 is CSASQGQGWDEQYF. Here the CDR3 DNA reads TGCAGTGCTAGCCAGGGACAGGGGTGGGACGAGCAGTACTTC.

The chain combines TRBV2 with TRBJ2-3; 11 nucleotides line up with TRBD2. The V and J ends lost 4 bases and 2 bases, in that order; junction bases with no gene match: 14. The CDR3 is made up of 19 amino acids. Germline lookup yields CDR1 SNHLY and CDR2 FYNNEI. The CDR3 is CASSVPETGTSGFTDTQYF. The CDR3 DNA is TGTGCCAGCAGTGTCCCGGAGACCGGGACTAGCGGATTCACAGATACGCAGTATTTT.

In nucleotides, the CDR3 is TGTGCCAGCAGCGCCCAGACAGGGCTAGGCGGCTACACCTTC. It translates to CASSAQTGLGGYTF. This chain joins TRBV2 and TRBJ1-2, with 7 bases fitting TRBD1. J gave up 8 bases and V 6 bases, and 12 bases lay outside the gene matches. CDR3 length equals 14 residues. Germline CDR1 and CDR2: SNHLY and FYNNEI.

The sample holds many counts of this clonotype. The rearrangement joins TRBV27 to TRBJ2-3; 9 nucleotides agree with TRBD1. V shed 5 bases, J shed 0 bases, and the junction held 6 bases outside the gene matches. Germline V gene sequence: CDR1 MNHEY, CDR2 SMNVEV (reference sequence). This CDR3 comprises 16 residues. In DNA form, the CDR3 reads TGTGCCAGCAGTGGCCTGGGACAGGGTAGCACAGATACGCAGTATTTT. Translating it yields CASSGLGQGSTDTQYF.

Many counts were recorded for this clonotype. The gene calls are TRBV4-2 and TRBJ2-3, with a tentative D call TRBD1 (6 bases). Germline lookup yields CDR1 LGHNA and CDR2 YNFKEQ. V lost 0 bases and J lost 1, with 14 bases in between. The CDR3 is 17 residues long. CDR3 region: CASSQDGSAGGTDTQYF. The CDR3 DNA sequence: TGTGCCAGCAGCCAAGATGGCTCGGCAGGGGGCACAGATACGCAGTATTTT.

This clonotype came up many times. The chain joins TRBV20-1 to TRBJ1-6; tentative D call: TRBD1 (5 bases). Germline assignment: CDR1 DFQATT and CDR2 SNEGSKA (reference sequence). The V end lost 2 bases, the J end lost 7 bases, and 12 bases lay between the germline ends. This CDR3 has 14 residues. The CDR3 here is CSARSGPGNSPLHF. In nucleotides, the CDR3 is TGCAGTGCTAGATCAGGACCAGGGAATTCACCCCTCCACTTT.